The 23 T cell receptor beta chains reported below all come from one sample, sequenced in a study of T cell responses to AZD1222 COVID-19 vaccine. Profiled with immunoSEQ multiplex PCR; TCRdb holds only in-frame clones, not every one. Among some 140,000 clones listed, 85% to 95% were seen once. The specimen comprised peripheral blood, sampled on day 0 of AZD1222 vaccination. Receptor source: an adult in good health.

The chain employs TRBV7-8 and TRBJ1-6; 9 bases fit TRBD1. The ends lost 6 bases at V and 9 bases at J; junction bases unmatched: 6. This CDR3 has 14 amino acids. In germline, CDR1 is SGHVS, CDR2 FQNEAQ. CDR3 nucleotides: TGTGCCAGCAGTCAGGACAGGGGAGGTTCACCCCTCCACTTT. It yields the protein CASSQDRGGSPLHF. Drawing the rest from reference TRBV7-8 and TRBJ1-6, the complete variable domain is GAGVSQSPRYKVAKRGQDVALRCDPISGHVSLFWYQQALGQGPEFLTYFQNEAQLDKSGLPSDRFFAERPEGSVSTLKIQRTQQEDSAVYLCASSQDRGGSPLHFGNGTRLTVT.

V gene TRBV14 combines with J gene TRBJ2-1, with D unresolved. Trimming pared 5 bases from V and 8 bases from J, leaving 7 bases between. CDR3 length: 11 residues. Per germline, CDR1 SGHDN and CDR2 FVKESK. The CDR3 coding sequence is TGTGCCAGCAGCTCCTTCGATGAGCAGTTCTTC. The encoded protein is CASSSFDEQFF. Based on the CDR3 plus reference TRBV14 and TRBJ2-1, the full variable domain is EAGVTQFPSHSVIEKGQTVTLRCDPISGHDNLYWYRRVMGKEIKFLLHFVKESKQDESGMPNNRFLAERTGGTYSTLKVQPAELEDSGVYFCASSSFDEQFFGPGTRLTVL.

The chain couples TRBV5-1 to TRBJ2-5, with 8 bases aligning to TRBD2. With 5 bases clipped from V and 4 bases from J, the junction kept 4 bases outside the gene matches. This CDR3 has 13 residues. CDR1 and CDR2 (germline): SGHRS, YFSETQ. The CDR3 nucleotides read TGCGCCAGCAGGCCTCTAGCGGGAGAGACCCAGTACTTC. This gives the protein CASRPLAGETQYF.

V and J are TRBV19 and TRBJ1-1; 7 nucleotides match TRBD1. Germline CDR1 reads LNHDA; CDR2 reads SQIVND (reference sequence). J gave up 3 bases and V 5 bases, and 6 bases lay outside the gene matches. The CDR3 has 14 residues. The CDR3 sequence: CASSLGQEYTEAFF. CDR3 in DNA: TGTGCCAGTAGTCTTGGACAGGAATACACTGAAGCTTTCTTT. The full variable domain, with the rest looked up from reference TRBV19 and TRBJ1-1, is DGGITQSPKYLFRKEGQNVTLSCEQNLNHDAMYWYRQDPGQGLRLIYYSQIVNDFQKGDIAEGYSVSREKKESFPLTVTSAQKNPTAFYLCASSLGQEYTEAFFGQGTRLTVV.

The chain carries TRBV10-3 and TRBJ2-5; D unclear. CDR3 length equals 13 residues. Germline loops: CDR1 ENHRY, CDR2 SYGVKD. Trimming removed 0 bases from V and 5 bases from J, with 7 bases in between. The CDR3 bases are TGTGCCATCAGTGAGTCGACACTGGAGACCCAGTACTTC. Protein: CAISESTLETQYF.

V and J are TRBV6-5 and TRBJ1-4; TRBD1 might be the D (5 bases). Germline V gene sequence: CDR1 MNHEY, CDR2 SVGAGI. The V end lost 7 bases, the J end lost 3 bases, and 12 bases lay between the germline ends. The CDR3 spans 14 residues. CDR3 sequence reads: CASTVGLSNEKLFF. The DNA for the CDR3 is TGTGCCAGCACTGTGGGGCTTTCTAATGAAAAACTGTTTTTT.

For the CDR3, the DNA is TGTGCCAGCAGTTACAATGGGGGAGGGCAGCCCCAGCATTTT. Translated: CASSYNGGGQPQHF. This sequence joins TRBV6-2 or TRBV6-3 and TRBJ1-5; D is perhaps TRBD1 (5 bases). V was trimmed by 2 bases and J by 7 bases, leaving 12 bases between them. The CDR3 runs 14 residues. Germline V lookup: CDR1 MNHEY, CDR2 SVGEGT.

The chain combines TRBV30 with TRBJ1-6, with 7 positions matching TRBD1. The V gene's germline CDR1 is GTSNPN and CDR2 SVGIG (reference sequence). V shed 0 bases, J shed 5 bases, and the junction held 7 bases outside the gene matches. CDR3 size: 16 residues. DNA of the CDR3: TGTGCCTGGAGTGTGGCAGGGGGTGGCCATAATTCACCCCTCCACTTT. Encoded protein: CAWSVAGGGHNSPLHF.

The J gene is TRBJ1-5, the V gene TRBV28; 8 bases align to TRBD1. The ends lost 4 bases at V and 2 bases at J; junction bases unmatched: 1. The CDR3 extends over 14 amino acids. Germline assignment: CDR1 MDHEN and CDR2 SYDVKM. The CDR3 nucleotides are TGTGCCAGCAGTTCAGGGGGCGGCAATCAGCCCCAGCATTTT. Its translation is CASSSGGGNQPQHF.

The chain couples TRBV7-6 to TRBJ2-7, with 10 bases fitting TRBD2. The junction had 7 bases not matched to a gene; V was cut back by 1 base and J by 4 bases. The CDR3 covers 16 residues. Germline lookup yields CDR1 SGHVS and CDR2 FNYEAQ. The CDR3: CASSLELAGVGYEQYF. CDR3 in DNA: TGTGCCAGCAGCTTAGAGCTAGCGGGAGTAGGGTACGAGCAGTACTTC.

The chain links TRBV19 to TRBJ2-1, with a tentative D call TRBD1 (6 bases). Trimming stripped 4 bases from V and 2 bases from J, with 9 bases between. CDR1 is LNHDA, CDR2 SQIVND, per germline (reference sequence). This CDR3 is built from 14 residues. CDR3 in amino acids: CASSKGVAYNEQFF. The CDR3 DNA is TGTGCCAGTAGTAAGGGGGTGGCCTACAATGAGCAGTTCTTC.

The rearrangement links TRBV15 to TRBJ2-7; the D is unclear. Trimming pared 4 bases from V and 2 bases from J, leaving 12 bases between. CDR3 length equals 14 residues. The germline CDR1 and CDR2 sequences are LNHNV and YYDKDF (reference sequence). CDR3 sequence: CATSTLPGPYEQYF. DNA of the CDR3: TGTGCCACCAGCACCCTCCCGGGCCCCTACGAGCAGTACTTC.

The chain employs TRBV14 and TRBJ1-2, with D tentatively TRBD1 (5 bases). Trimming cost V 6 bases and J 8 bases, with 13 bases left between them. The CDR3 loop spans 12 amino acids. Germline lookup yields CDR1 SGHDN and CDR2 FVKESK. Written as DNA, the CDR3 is TGTGCCAGCAGGTCAATTCAGGGCGGCTACACCTTC. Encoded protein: CASRSIQGGYTF.

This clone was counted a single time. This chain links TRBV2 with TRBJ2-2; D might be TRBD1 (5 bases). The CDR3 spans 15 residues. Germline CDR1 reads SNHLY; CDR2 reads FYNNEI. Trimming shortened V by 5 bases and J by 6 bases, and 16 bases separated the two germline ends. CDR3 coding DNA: TGTGCCAGCAGTTACGACAGAAGGATCGCCGGGGAGCTGTTTTTT. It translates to CASSYDRRIAGELFF.

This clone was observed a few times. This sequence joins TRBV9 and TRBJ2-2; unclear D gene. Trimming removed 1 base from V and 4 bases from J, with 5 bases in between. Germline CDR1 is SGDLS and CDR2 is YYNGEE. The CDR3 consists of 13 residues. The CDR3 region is CASSVRPTGELFF. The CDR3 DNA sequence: TGTGCCAGCAGCGTAAGACCCACCGGGGAGCTGTTTTTT.

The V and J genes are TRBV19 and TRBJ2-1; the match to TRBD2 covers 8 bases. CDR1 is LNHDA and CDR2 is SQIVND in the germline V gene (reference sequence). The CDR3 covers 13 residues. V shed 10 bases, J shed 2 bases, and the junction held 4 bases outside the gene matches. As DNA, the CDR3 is TGTGCCACACATAGCGGGGCCTACAATGAGCAGTTCTTC. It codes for CATHSGAYNEQFF.

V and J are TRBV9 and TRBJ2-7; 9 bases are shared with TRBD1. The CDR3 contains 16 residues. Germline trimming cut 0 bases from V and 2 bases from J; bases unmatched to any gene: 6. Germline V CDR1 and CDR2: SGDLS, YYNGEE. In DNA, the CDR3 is TGTGCCAGCAGCGTAGTCGGGGACAGGGCACCCTACGAGCAGTACTTC. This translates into CASSVVGDRAPYEQYF.

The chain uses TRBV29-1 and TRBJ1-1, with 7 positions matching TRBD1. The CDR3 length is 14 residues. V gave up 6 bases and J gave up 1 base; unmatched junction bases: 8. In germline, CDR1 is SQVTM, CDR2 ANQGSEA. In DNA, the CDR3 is TGCAGCGTCGTGAGACAGGGAACGAACACTGAAGCTTTCTTT. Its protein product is CSVVRQGTNTEAFF.

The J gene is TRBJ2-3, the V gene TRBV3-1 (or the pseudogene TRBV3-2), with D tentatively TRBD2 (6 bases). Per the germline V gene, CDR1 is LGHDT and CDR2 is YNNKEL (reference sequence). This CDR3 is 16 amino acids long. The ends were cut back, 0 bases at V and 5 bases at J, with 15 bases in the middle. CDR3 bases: TGTGCCAGCAGCCAAGAGCGGCCTCCCGGGGGAGATACGCAGTATTTT. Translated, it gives CASSQERPPGGDTQYF.

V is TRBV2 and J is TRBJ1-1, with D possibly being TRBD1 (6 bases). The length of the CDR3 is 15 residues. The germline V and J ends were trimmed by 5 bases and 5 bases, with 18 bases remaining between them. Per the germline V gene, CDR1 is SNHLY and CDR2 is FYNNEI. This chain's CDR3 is CASSPRGASLTEAFF. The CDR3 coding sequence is TGTGCCAGCAGTCCCAGGGGCGCCTCTTTAACTGAAGCTTTCTTT.

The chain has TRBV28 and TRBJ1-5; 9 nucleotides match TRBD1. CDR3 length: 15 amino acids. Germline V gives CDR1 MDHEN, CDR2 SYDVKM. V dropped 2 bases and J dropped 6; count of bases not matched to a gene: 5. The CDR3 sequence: CASSLGGQGGQPQHF. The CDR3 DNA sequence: TGTGCCAGCAGTTTAGGGGGACAGGGCGGTCAGCCCCAGCATTTT.

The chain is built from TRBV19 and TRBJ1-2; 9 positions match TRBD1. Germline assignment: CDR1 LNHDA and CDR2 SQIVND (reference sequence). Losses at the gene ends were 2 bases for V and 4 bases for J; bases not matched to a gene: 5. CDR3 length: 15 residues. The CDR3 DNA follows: TGTGCCAGTAGTATAAAGGGACAGGGAGGCTATGGCTACACCTTC. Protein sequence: CASSIKGQGGYGYTF.

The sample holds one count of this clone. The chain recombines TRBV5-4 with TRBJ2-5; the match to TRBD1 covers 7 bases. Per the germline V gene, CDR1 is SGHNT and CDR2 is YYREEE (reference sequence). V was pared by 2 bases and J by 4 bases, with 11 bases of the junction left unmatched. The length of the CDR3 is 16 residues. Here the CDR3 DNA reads TGTGCCAGCAGCTTTTCAGTGAGGGCAGGGGGAGAGACCCAGTACTTC. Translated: CASSFSVRAGGETQYF.